Below, one T cell receptor beta chain is given with its context. The data originate from a study of blood T cell repertoires in COVID-19. Some clones are missing from TCRdb's copy, which holds only in-frame ones; the method was immunoSEQ multiplex PCR. Of about 46,000 clones listed, approximately 89% are singletons. The CDR3 runs to 16 residues. The rearrangement links TRBV21-1 to TRBJ1-5; the table gives TRBD1 as D, unverified against the DNA. TRBV21-1 is assigned pseudogene status. The sample was peripheral blood. This TCR was sampled from a man aged 50-60 years with acute or convalescent COVID-19. This CDR3 reads CASSKGAKDGNQPQHF. The CDR3 nucleotides read TGTGCCAGCAGCAAAGGGGCCAAGGATGGCAATCAGCCCCAGCATTTT.